This T cell receptor (beta chain) was sequenced for a study of T cell repertoires in cytomegalovirus infection. Across the whole study: Shared public TCR beta signatures pointed to both CMV infection and a matching HLA type. Overall study results and limits: Identification of carriers of CMV plus the relevant HLA was performed using cumulative public TCR beta family frequency. Within the response measured ex vivo, HLA-C-restricted CMV-specific TCR beta clonotypes were dominant.

This clonotype was seen a handful of times. Its target is not known. TCRdb analysed the reads with MiXCR anew, one entry per CDR3 protein. The sample includes approximately 630,000 distinct CDR3 sequences, less than 25% of them seen just once. Sample: CD8+ T cells from PBMCs. This TCR was sampled from a human donor in good health (CMV status not recorded). Some clones in this sample may be carry-over from other donors' samples.

CDR3 nucleotides: TGTGCCACCCGGGACAGGGGGCCTGATACGCAGTATTTT. Its translation is CATRDRGPDTQYF. The chain joins TRBV6-2 or TRBV6-3 to TRBJ2-3; 12 bases match TRBD1. Germline CDR1 is MNHEY and CDR2 is SVGEGT. The CDR3 sequence is 13 residues long. V lost 10 bases and J lost 6; bases outside the gene matches: 5.